A single sample is the source of the 14 T cell receptor beta chains below, sequenced in a study of human T cells and chemical hapten exposure. TCRdb re-called the RACE reads through MiXCR, storing one row per CDR3 protein. The table lists 330,000 or so distinct CDR3 sequences, roughly 6.3% of them singletons. Time point: patch test 2, 6 weeks after DPC sensitization. Regarding treatment: therapeutic diphenylcyclopropenone sensitization with weekly scalp DPC. This material consisted of whole blood, taken in connection with sensitization to the hapten diphenylcyclopropenone (DPC). These TCRs come from a woman aged 18-30 years with alopecia areata. Some clones in this sample may be carry-over from other donors' samples.

Concerning this clonotype itself: One end of the junction is discordant with germline, which a read error may explain. The chain joins TRBV6-9 to TRBJ2-7; D remains ambiguous. CDR1 and CDR2 (germline): MNHGY, SVAAGI. The CDR3 extends over 9 amino acids. The CDR3: CASSYPLVF. CDR3 DNA sequence: TGTGCCAGCAGTTATCCCCTTGTTTTC.

In its sample, this clonotype was seen a few times. V usage is TRBV11-2 and J usage is TRBJ2-5, with D possibly being TRBD1 (5 bases). This CDR3 has 15 residues. V was clipped by 4 bases and J by 1 base, with 13 bases between them. Germline lookup yields CDR1 SGHAT and CDR2 FQNNGV. The CDR3 DNA is TGTGCCAGCAGCTACCTACGACAGACCCAAGAGACCCAGTACTTC. As protein: CASSYLRQTQETQYF.

The table lists this clonotype with a few counts. The chain employs TRBV10-3 and TRBJ2-5; D gene ambiguous. The V end lost 0 bases, the J end lost 5 bases, and 10 bases lay between the germline ends. The CDR3 totals 14 residues. The germline gives CDR1 ENHRY, CDR2 SYGVKD. The CDR3: CAISESSSQETQYF. The CDR3 bases are TGTGCCATCAGTGAGTCGAGTAGCCAGGAGACCCAGTACTTC.

The sample holds many counts of this clonotype. V gene TRBV12-3 or TRBV12-4 combines with J gene TRBJ1-1, with D perhaps matching TRBD1 (5 bases). The CDR3 contains 17 residues. Trimming shortened V by 3 bases and J by 2 bases, and 19 bases separated the two germline ends. CDR3 bases: TGTGCCAGCAGTTTCGGTAGGGTTATAGGGGAAAACACTGAAGCTTTCTTT. Translation: CASSFGRVIGENTEAFF.

This clonotype was counted a few times. The chain couples TRBV20-1 to TRBJ1-5; 10 bases fit TRBD1. The CDR3 is made up of 14 amino acids. Germline lookup yields CDR1 DFQATT and CDR2 SNEGSKA (reference sequence). J lost 6 bases, V lost 3 bases, and 5 bases had no gene match. This CDR3 is CSASPGTGVQPQHF. The CDR3 DNA reads as TGCAGTGCTAGCCCCGGGACAGGGGTTCAGCCCCAGCATTTT.

The V gene is TRBV12-3 or TRBV12-4, the J gene TRBJ1-5, with 7 nucleotides matching TRBD1. The CDR3 contains 17 residues. Trimming removed 2 bases from V and 4 bases from J; junction bases left unmatched: 11. CDR3 bases: TGTGCCAGCAGTTTAAAGAGGGGGCGAGAAAGTAATCAGCCCCAGCATTTT. Translating gives CASSLKRGRESNQPQHF.

The rearrangement joins TRBV7-2 to TRBJ2-7; D assignment may be TRBD1 or TRBD2 (5 bases each). Germline V gives CDR1 SGHTA, CDR2 FQGNSA. The CDR3 is 15 amino acids. V was cut by 5 bases and J by 0 bases, with 14 bases left in between. The CDR3 sequence is CASSPSWGSSYEQYF. The DNA for the CDR3 is TGTGCCAGCAGCCCCTCTTGGGGGTCCTCCTACGAGCAGTACTTC.

This clonotype was recorded many times. The V gene is TRBV7-3, the J gene TRBJ2-5; TRBD1 matches at 7 bases. The CDR3 sequence is 15 residues long. CDR1 and CDR2 (germline): SGHTA, FQGTGA. Losses at the gene ends were 5 bases for V and 7 bases for J; bases not matched to a gene: 13. CDR3 sequence (DNA): TGTGCCAGCAGCCCGACAGGGTCTCCCAGGGTGACCCAGTACTTC. This codes for CASSPTGSPRVTQYF.

This clonotype was counted many times. V is TRBV28 and J is TRBJ2-4; D perhaps matches TRBD2 (5 bases). CDR3 size: 13 residues. Trimming took off 5 bases at V and 11 bases at J, with 16 bases between the two ends. The germline V gene has CDR1 MDHEN and CDR2 SYDVKM. As DNA, the CDR3 is TGTGCCAGCAGTCCCCCCAATCTGGAGGTTCAGTACTTC. It yields the protein CASSPPNLEVQYF.

The table lists this clonotype with a few counts. V and J are TRBV6-2 or TRBV6-3 and TRBJ1-2; 8 positions agree with TRBD1. Germline CDR1 MNHEY, CDR2 SVGEGT. The CDR3 length is 14 residues. J gave up 7 bases and V 2 bases, and 6 bases lay outside the gene matches. The CDR3 region has the DNA TGTGCCAGCAGTTACCGGACAGGGTCGAGTGGCTACACCTTC. Translated, it gives CASSYRTGSSGYTF.

This clonotype was recorded at least ten times. The rearrangement links TRBV10-3 to TRBJ1-4; no clear D gene. The germline V and J ends were trimmed by 6 bases and 8 bases, with 13 bases remaining between them. The germline gives CDR1 ENHRY, CDR2 SYGVKD. The CDR3 totals 13 residues. Here the CDR3 DNA reads TGTGCCATCAGCGGTCGGGAGGGCGAAAAACTGTTTTTT. Translated: CAISGREGEKLFF.

This clonotype was counted at least ten times. This sequence joins TRBV7-6 and TRBJ1-2; 7 bases line up with TRBD1. Per the germline V gene, CDR1 is SGHVS and CDR2 is FNYEAQ. The length of the CDR3 is 14 residues. With V trimmed by 5 bases and J by 6 bases, 9 bases remained unmatched. The CDR3 nucleotides are TGTGCCAGCAGCCCCGACAGGGTGAGGGATGGCTACACCTTC. This gives the protein CASSPDRVRDGYTF.

This clonotype was recorded at least ten times. The CDR3 bases are TGCGCCAGCAGCCAAGACATGAGACAGGGAATCTATAGCAATCAGCCCCAGCATTTT. Protein: CASSQDMRQGIYSNQPQHF. The V gene is TRBV4-3, the J gene TRBJ1-5; 7 bases are shared with TRBD1. The germline V gene encodes CDR1 LGHNA and CDR2 YSLEER. The CDR3 sequence is 19 residues long. V shed 0 bases and J 0 bases; nucleotides not matched to a gene: 11.

Only a few counts were recorded for this clonotype. The chain combines TRBV5-1 with TRBJ2-3; unclear D gene. This CDR3 has 15 residues. Trimming removed 2 bases from V and 4 bases from J, with 14 bases in between. Germline CDR1 reads SGHRS; CDR2 reads YFSETQ. The CDR3 region is CASSFDGNVADTQYF. DNA for the CDR3: TGCGCCAGCAGCTTTGACGGAAACGTGGCAGATACGCAGTATTTT.